This TCR beta chain is drawn from a study of shared clonotypes between healthy human individuals. For the study at large: Each donor's CD8 memory used one plate, CD8 naive two, each CD4 subset three. Regarding the study as a whole: Generation probability values for non-shared clonotypes were lower than those for clonotypes shared by all four donors.

For this clone: What it recognizes is unknown.

Germline-derived CDR1 and CDR2 are SGHRS and YFSETQ. The germline V and J ends were trimmed by 0 bases and 6 bases, with 13 bases remaining between them. CDR3 length: 14 residues. Sorted-subset replicate PCR reactions were performed with about 210 ng DNA, corresponding to about 30,000 T cell genomes. Original data processing: With immunoSEQ giving junction-only sequences and no quality scores, filtering differed. Repertoires were generated with immunoSEQ multiplex PCR, while TCRdb's copy carries only in-frame clones and drops some. V, J and clone size derive from that table, while D and trimming were established from the DNA sequence. The sample has roughly 810,000 clones; roughly 96% are singletons. Naive CD8 cells lacked CD45RO and underwent positive selection for CCR7, leaving out terminally differentiated effector memory CD45RA+ cells.

Sequencing input: naive CD8+ T cells sorted from blood. The chain combines TRBV5-1 with TRBJ2-7; D possibly corresponds to TRBD2 (6 bases). The TCR sequence derives from a man between 25 and 39 years old in good health. CDR3 residues: CASSLGLGLVEQYF. The DNA of the CDR3 is TGCGCCAGCAGCTTGGGACTAGGACTTGTCGAGCAGTACTTC.